These T cell receptor beta chains were read from a single sample in a study of blood T cells in healthy people across ages. TCRdb used MiXCR to reprocess the 5' RACE reads, holding one entry per CDR3 protein. In the table there are fewer than 800,000 distinct CDR3 sequences, around 21% of which are singletons. Specimen: blood. Receptors were obtained from a man between 65 and 85 years old in good health. The conserved cysteine and the conserved F or W are not part of the CDR3 here. The D gene is left open where the match is weak.

>TRBD2|TRBJ2-1|TRBV7-3
ASSLGGSGGDNEQF
>TRBD1|TRBJ1-4|TRBV12-3/TRBV12-4
ASSLSGTGFAKLF
>.|TRBJ2-1|TRBV2
AGKGRQYNEQF
>.|TRBJ2-2|TRBV3-1
ASTSEGAGELF
>.|TRBJ1-1|TRBV12-3/TRBV12-4
ASSMGHQNTEAF
>TRBD1|TRBJ1-6|TRBV7-3
ASSAYGTDNSPLH
>.|TRBJ2-3|TRBV20-1
SAPRSAASTDTQY
>TRBD2|TRBJ2-5|TRBV12-3/TRBV12-4
ASSFVLAGREKETQY
>TRBD1|TRBJ2-3|TRBV10-3
AISWGQNTDTQY
>.|TRBJ2-1|TRBV9
ASSVSGGANNEQF
>.|TRBJ2-4|TRBV3-1
ASSQARQKNIQY
>.|TRBJ1-1|TRBV20-1
SARETMNTEAF
>.|TRBJ1-5|TRBV4-1
ASSQGDRSNQPQH
>.|TRBJ1-1|TRBV20-1
SASTRGAGTEAF
>.|TRBJ1-2|TRBV28
ASSWGYGYT
>.|TRBJ1-6|TRBV7-9
ASSPGFSSPLH
>TRBD1|TRBJ1-4|TRBV28
ASSFGDRSYEKLF
>.|TRBJ2-2|TRBV6-6
ATKAAPGTTNTGELF
>.|TRBJ2-1|TRBV9
ASSVETDPYNEQF
>.|TRBJ2-7|TRBV18
ASSPQGETGQY
>TRBD2|TRBJ2-1|TRBV18
ASSPRREYAYEQF
>TRBD1|TRBJ1-6|TRBV6-5
ASADRGNSPLH
>.|TRBJ2-2|TRBV7-6
ASSTDWENTGELF